This T cell receptor (beta chain) emerged from a study of T-cell memory formation after mild COVID-19. As for the study in general: TCR clusters showed largely donor specificity.

TCRdb reprocessed the 5' RACE reads via MiXCR and lists one record per CDR3 protein. The top ten clones hold around 12% of a sample with about 470,000 distinct CDR3 sequences, around 25% of them seen once. The CDR3 contains 14 residues. After removal of 5 bases from V and 5 bases from J, the junction contained 6 bases not matched to a gene. Study outcomes and limitations: Clones that shrank (day 15 to 85) were balanced CD4/CD8, whereas later expanders leaned CD4+. A subset of responding clones appeared in pre-infection memory, suggesting cross-reactive memory joined.

For this clonotype: Its antigen is undetermined.

This chain connects TRBV12-3 or TRBV12-4 to TRBJ2-7, with TRBD1 matching over 10 bases. The sequenced sample consisted of PBMCs or a T cell subset sorted from them (not recorded which). This sequence originates from an adult woman who had mild COVID-19 (a few samples of this study predate the infection). Cell type and time point are not known. As DNA, the CDR3 is TGTGCCAGCAGTCAGGCCGGGACAGGGGACGAGCAGTACTTC. Its translation is CASSQAGTGDEQYF.